This T cell receptor beta chain was documented in a study of T-cell memory formation after mild COVID-19. TCRdb processed the 5' RACE reads anew with MiXCR; each CDR3 protein has one entry. The table has approximately 250,000 distinct CDR3 sequences, approximately 15% seen once. This CDR3 comprises 13 residues. Germline V lookup: CDR1 SQVTM, CDR2 ANQGSEA. V lost 6 bases and J 9 bases, leaving 18 bases between the germline ends. This clonotype was seen many times. The sequence came from a young man who had mild COVID-19 (a few samples of this study predate the infection). Cell type and time point are not known. The genes are TRBV29-1 and TRBJ2-1; the D gene is possibly TRBD1 (6 bases). Sequenced material: PBMCs or a T cell subset sorted from them (not recorded which). The CDR3 DNA is TGCAGCGTACCCCGGGACACCTCGGGTGAGCAGTTCTTC. It encodes CSVPRDTSGEQFF.